A selection of T cell receptor beta chains follows, all from one sample in a study of early T cells in non-severe SARS-CoV-2 infection. From the 5' RACE reads, TCRdb called clonotypes with MiXCR, one entry per CDR3 protein. This sample has some 30,000 distinct CDR3 sequences, with around 4.6% found just once. The sequencing input was whole blood. Receptors were obtained from an adult who was a healthcare worker with PCR-confirmed SARS-CoV-2 infection or an uninfected control (not recorded which). Both conserved end residues are part of each CDR3. D genes are given only for firm matches. Clone size is stated in some rows and not others, as once, few, many or a class when expanded.

j_call d_call clone_size v_call cdr3_nt cdr3_aa
TRBJ1-3 TRBD1 medium-sized TRBV7-9 TGTGCCAGCAGCTTCGGACAGGGGGCAGCTGGAAACACCATATATTTT CASSFGQGAAGNTIYF
TRBJ1-5 NA many TRBV20-1 TGCAGTGCTAGAGAGGGTCCCCCCGGGCAGCCCCAGCATTTT CSAREGPPGQPQHF
TRBJ2-1 NA NA TRBV19 TGTGCCAGTAGTATCCCGGGGGCCCCATACAATGAGCAGTTCTTC CASSIPGAPYNEQFF
TRBJ2-1 TRBD1 many TRBV18 TGTGCCAGCTCACCAGTGAAGGGGGCCGGCTCCAATGAGCAGTTCTTC CASSPVKGAGSNEQFF
TRBJ2-2 TRBD1 many TRBV7-2 TGTGCCAGCAGAAAAGACAGGGGGAGCACCGGGGAGCTGTTTTTT CASRKDRGSTGELFF
TRBJ2-5 NA NA TRBV7-9 TGTGCCAGCAGCTCCGGTTTGGGGCCGGTGACGGCAGAGACCCAGTACTTC CASSSGLGPVTAETQYF
TRBJ1-2 TRBD1 few TRBV2 TGTGCCAGCAGCCGACAGGGAGTCTATGGCTACACCTTC CASSRQGVYGYTF
TRBJ2-7 NA many TRBV6-2/TRBV6-3 TGTGCCAGCAGCTTCGGGACGGAAATCTACGAGCAGTACTTC CASSFGTEIYEQYF
TRBJ2-7 NA many TRBV28 TGTGCCAGCAGCGGACAGAGAACCCGCTACGAGCAGTACTTC CASSGQRTRYEQYF
TRBJ2-7 NA many TRBV11-2 TGTGCCAGCAGCTCTCGCCCCTACGAGCAGTACTTC CASSSRPYEQYF
TRBJ2-2 NA many TRBV7-6 TGTGCCAGCAGCTTTAATCGGGGTACCGGGGAGCTGTTTTTT CASSFNRGTGELFF
TRBJ2-1 TRBD1 few TRBV20-1 TGCAGTGCTAGAGATAGTAGACAGGGAAGGAAGAATGAGCAGTTCTTC CSARDSRQGRKNEQFF
TRBJ1-2 NA many TRBV6-5 TGCTCGGCCCGAGCTTCCAACTATGGCTACACCTTC CSARASNYGYTF
TRBJ1-5 TRBD1 NA TRBV7-8 TGTGCCAGCAGCACGGGACAGGGACCCAATCAGCCCCAGCATTTT CASSTGQGPNQPQHF
TRBJ1-1 NA few TRBV19 TGTGCCAGTAGCAACCTAATGACCGGTAGGAACACTGAAGCTTTCTTT CASSNLMTGRNTEAFF
TRBJ1-1 TRBD1 many TRBV29-1 TGCAGCGTGTACCGACAGGGGCCCACTGAAGCTTTCTTT CSVYRQGPTEAFF
TRBJ2-3 NA many TRBV10-1 TGCGCCAGCAGACTAGACGAAACAGATACGCAGTATTTT CASRLDETDTQYF
TRBJ1-1 NA many TRBV7-2 TGTGCCAGCAGCTTAGTGCAGAATAGAGAAGTTTTCTTT CASSLVQNREVFF
TRBJ2-5 NA few TRBV7-6 TGTGCCAGCAGCTTAGTAGTCAACTACCAAGAGACCCAGTACTTC CASSLVVNYQETQYF
TRBJ2-3 TRBD2 few TRBV2 TGTGCCAGCCGACTAGCGGTATTTACAGATACGCAGTATTTT CASRLAVFTDTQYF
TRBJ2-3 NA many TRBV5-5 TGTGCCAGCAGCTTGGCAGGACCCAGGGTTTCAGATACGCAGTATTTT CASSLAGPRVSDTQYF
TRBJ2-1 NA many TRBV5-6 TGTGCCAGCAGCTTGAGTTCGGGGAACAATGAGCAGTTCTTC CASSLSSGNNEQFF
TRBJ2-5 NA few TRBV5-1 TGCGCCAGCAGCTTGGCAGGGGTAGAGACCCAGTACTTC CASSLAGVETQYF
TRBJ1-4 NA NA TRBV12-3/TRBV12-4 TGTGCCAGCACCCTGGGTGGAAAACTGTTTTTT CASTLGGKLFF
TRBJ2-1 NA many TRBV6-4 TGTGCCAGCAGTCACGCTGTCGAGAGCTCCTACAATGAGCAGTTCTTC CASSHAVESSYNEQFF
TRBJ2-7 TRBD2 few TRBV11-2 TGTGCCAGCAGCCCACTACGTAGGGAGGGTACCTACGAGCAGTACTTC CASSPLRREGTYEQYF
TRBJ2-3 NA few TRBV5-4 TGTGCCAGCAGCTTGGGAACTAGCCGTAGCACAGATACGCAGTATTTT CASSLGTSRSTDTQYF
TRBJ2-7 TRBD2 many TRBV7-2 TGTGCCAGCAGCTACGGACTAGCGGGGGGGACCTACGAGCAGTACTTC CASSYGLAGGTYEQYF
TRBJ2-3 TRBD1 many TRBV18 TGTGCCAGCTCCTTGGACAGGAAAGGCACAGATACGCAGTATTTT CASSLDRKGTDTQYF
TRBJ1-5 NA few TRBV18 TGTGCCAGCTCACCTGCGGAGGGACAGCCCCAGCATTTT CASSPAEGQPQHF
TRBJ1-3 TRBD1 few TRBV5-4 TGTGCCAGCAGTCGGGACAGCTTTGGTGGAAACACCATATATTTT CASSRDSFGGNTIYF
TRBJ2-4 NA many TRBV13 TGTGCCAGCAGCCTCACAGGCAGGGGAAACATTCAGTACTTC CASSLTGRGNIQYF
TRBJ2-7 NA many TRBV11-2 TGTGCCAGCAGCTTAGATTATCACAGGGCTTACGAGCAGTACTTC CASSLDYHRAYEQYF
TRBJ2-2 NA few TRBV10-3 TGTGCCATCAGTGGAGGGACAAACACCGGGGAGCTGTTTTTT CAISGGTNTGELFF
TRBJ2-3 TRBD2 many TRBV7-9 TGTGCCAGCAGCCGGACTAGCGGGGTTTCCACAGATACGCAGTATTTT CASSRTSGVSTDTQYF
TRBJ1-1 NA many TRBV20-1 TGCAGTGCTAGAGGGCAGGGACCGAACACTGAAGCTTTCTTT CSARGQGPNTEAFF
TRBJ1-1 NA many TRBV18 TGTGCCAGCTCTCTGGACCTCATGAACACTGAAGCTTTCTTT CASSLDLMNTEAFF
TRBJ1-2 NA few TRBV20-1 TGCAGTGCTAGGGACCCCGCCTATGGCTACACCTTC CSARDPAYGYTF
TRBJ1-2 NA many TRBV12-3/TRBV12-4 TGTGCCAGCAGTTTAAACAGGGACTACACCTTC CASSLNRDYTF
TRBJ2-3 TRBD2 many TRBV6-6 TGTGCCAGCAGTTCGGGACTAGCGGGGGTAGATACGCAGTATTTT CASSSGLAGVDTQYF
TRBJ1-2 NA many TRBV7-9 TGTGCCAGCAGCCCTGAATTAACAGCTGTTAACTATGGCTACACCTTC CASSPELTAVNYGYTF
TRBJ1-1 NA many TRBV6-1 TGTGCCAGCAGTGGGGACCTGAACACTGAAGCTTTCTTT CASSGDLNTEAFF
TRBJ2-1 TRBD2 many TRBV19 TGTGCCAGTAGCCCCCGGACTAGCGAGGGAAATGAGCAGTTCTTC CASSPRTSEGNEQFF
TRBJ1-1 TRBD1 many TRBV30 TGTGCCTCAAACCGGGACAGCCTGAACACTGAAGCTTTCTTT CASNRDSLNTEAFF
TRBJ2-2 NA few TRBV24-1 TGTGCCACCAGTGACCCCACAGGATATGGGGAGCTGTTTTTT CATSDPTGYGELFF
TRBJ2-3 NA NA TRBV4-3 TGCGCCAGCAGCCGAGACAGACTCACAGATACGCAGTATTTT CASSRDRLTDTQYF
TRBJ1-2 NA NA TRBV28 TGTGCCAGCAGTTTACGGGGGCCAATCTATGGCTACACCTTC CASSLRGPIYGYTF
TRBJ2-1 TRBD2 NA TRBV11-2 TGTGCCAGCAGCCAAGTTAGCGGGATTTACAATGAGCAGTTCTTC CASSQVSGIYNEQFF
TRBJ2-7 TRBD1 few TRBV12-3/TRBV12-4 TGTGCCGGGGGAACAGGGACAGGGTACGAGCAGTACTTC CAGGTGTGYEQYF
TRBJ1-6 TRBD1 medium-sized TRBV5-4 TGTGCCAGCAGCAAGGACAGGGGGTATAATTCACCCCTCCACTTT CASSKDRGYNSPLHF
TRBJ1-4 NA many TRBV7-2 TGTGCCAGCAGGAAAAACAGGGAACCCTTCGAAAAACTGTTTTTT CASRKNREPFEKLFF
TRBJ1-6 NA many TRBV12-3/TRBV12-4 TGTGCCAGCAGTTTAGGTGCAGGGAAGCTTTCACCCCTCCACTTT CASSLGAGKLSPLHF